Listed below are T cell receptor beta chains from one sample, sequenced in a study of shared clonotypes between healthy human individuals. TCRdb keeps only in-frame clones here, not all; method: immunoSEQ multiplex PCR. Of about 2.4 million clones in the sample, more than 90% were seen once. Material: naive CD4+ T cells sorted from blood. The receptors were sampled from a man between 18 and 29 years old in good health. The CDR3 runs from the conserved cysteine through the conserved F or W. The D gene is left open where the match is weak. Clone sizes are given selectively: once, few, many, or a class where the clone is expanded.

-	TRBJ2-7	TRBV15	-	TGTGCCACCAGCAGAGATCCGGCCTACGAGCAGTACTTC	CATSRDPAYEQYF
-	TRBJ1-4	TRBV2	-	TGTGCCAGCAGTGAAGCCGGGTCCCCTTCCGAAAAACTGTTTTTT	CASSEAGSPSEKLFF
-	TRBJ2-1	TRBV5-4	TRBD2	TGTGCCAGCAGCTTTCCCGGGACTAGCGGGATATACAATGAGCAGTTCTTC	CASSFPGTSGIYNEQFF
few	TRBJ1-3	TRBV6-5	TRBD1	TGTGCCAGCAGGCGGACAGGTCGCTCTGGAAACACCATATATTTT	CASRRTGRSGNTIYF
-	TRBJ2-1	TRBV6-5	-	TGTGCCAGCAGTTACACAGTCCCCATTCGCAACGATGAGCAGTTCTTC	CASSYTVPIRNDEQFF
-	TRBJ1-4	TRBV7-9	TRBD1	TGTGCCAGCAGCTTACGGACAGGGGCTAACGAAAAACTGTTTTTT	CASSLRTGANEKLFF
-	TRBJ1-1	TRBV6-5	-	TGTGCCAGCAGTTATGACCGTAACACTGAAGCTTTCTTT	CASSYDRNTEAFF
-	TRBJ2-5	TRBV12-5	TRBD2	TGTGCTAGTGGTTTGGGACTAGCGGGAGAAGAGACCCAGTACTTC	CASGLGLAGEETQYF
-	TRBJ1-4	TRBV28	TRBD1	TGTGCCAGCAGACAGGGGTTGGAAAAACTGTTTTTT	CASRQGLEKLFF
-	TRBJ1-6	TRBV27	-	TGTGCCAGCAAGTTTGGAGGTGACAGTATTAATTCACCCCTCCACTTT	CASKFGGDSINSPLHF
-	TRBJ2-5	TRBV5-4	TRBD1	TGTGCCAGCAGACCGACAGGGGAAGAGACCCAGTACTTC	CASRPTGEETQYF
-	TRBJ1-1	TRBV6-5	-	TGTGCCAGCAGTTACGGAGGCGTGGGCACTGAAGCTTTCTTT	CASSYGGVGTEAFF
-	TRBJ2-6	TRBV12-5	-	TGTGCTAGTGGTACTTCTGGGGCCAACGTCCTGACTTTC	CASGTSGANVLTF
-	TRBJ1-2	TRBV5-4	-	TGTGCCAGCAGCATGGACATCCAGGGCTACACCTTC	CASSMDIQGYTF
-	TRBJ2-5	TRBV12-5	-	TGTGCTAGTGCCTCCAATTCGTACCAAGAGACCCAGTACTTC	CASASNSYQETQYF
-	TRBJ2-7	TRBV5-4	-	TGTGCCAGCAGCTTGGATAGTAACGAGCAGTACTTC	CASSLDSNEQYF
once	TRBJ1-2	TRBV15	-	TGTGCCACCAGAGCAACCGTGACAGGCCTTCTCTATGGCTACACCTTC	CATRATVTGLLYGYTF
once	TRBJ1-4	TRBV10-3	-	TGTGCCATCAGGAAGTCCACGGGTGAAAAACTGTTTTTT	CAIRKSTGEKLFF
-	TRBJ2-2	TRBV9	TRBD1	TGTGCCAGCAGCTTCCGGGACAGCAAGGAAAGCGGGGAGCTGTTTTTT	CASSFRDSKESGELFF
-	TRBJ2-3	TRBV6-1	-	TGTGCCAGCCGGTCGAGTAGCACAGATACGCAGTATTTT	CASRSSSTDTQYF
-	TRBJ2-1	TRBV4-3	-	TGCGCCAGCAGCCAAGATCTACCCGGGAGCTCCTACAATGAGCAGTTCTTC	CASSQDLPGSSYNEQFF
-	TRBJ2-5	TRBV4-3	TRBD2	TGCGCCAGCAGCCAAGATCGGGAGGGGGTAGGGGAGACCCAGTACTTC	CASSQDREGVGETQYF
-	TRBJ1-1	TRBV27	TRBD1	TGTGCCAGCAGTTTTACCACAGGGGTTGGGAAATCTGAAGCTTTCTTT	CASSFTTGVGKSEAFF
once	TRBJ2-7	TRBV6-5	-	TGTGCCAGCAGTTCCGACAGCGCCTACGAGCAGTACTTC	CASSSDSAYEQYF
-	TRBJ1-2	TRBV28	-	TGTGCCACCAGGGACGGAACTAACTATGGCTACACCTTC	CATRDGTNYGYTF
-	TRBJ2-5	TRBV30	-	TGTGCCTGGAGTGTGAAATTTGGGACCCAGTACTTC	CAWSVKFGTQYF
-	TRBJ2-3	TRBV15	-	TGTGCCACCAGCTTTAGCAGATCCACAGATACGCAGTATTTT	CATSFSRSTDTQYF
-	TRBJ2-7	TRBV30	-	TGTGCCTGGAGTGTCGGCGGAGGTAGCTACGAGCAGTACTTC	CAWSVGGGSYEQYF
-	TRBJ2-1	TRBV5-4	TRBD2	TGTGCCAGCAATGTAGCGGGGGGCTTAAACAATGAGCAGTTCTTC	CASNVAGGLNNEQFF
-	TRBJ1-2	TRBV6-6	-	TGTGCCAGCAGTCCCCCCGTGGACCTTTATGGCTACACCTTC	CASSPPVDLYGYTF
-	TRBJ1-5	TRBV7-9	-	TGTGCCAGCAGCTTAGCGTCGGAAAATCAGCCCCAGCATTTT	CASSLASENQPQHF
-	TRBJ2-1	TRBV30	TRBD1	TGTGCCTGGAGTCCGACGGGACAGGGAAGGGATGAGCAGTTCTTC	CAWSPTGQGRDEQFF
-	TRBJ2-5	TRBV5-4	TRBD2	TGTGCCAGCAGCGGACCGGCGGGGGGGCCGTACCAAGAGACCCAGTACTTC	CASSGPAGGPYQETQYF
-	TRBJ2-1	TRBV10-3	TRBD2	TGTGCCATCAGTGAGTCGAGTGGACTAGCGGGAGGCAATGAGCAGTTCTTC	CAISESSGLAGGNEQFF
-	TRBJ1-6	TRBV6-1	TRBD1	TGTGCCAGTCGGGGACAGGGGAACTCACCCCTCCACTTT	CASRGQGNSPLHF